Here is one T cell receptor beta chain with its context. The data were taken from a study of blood T cell repertoires in COVID-19. Participant reports of clinical history set cohort assignment. Produced via immunoSEQ multiplex PCR; TCRdb's table is partial and in-frame only. This repertoire shows fewer than 250,000 clones, under 90% found once; its top ten account for around 1.8%. Germline loops: CDR1 SNHLY, CDR2 FYNNEI. The CDR3 runs to 16 residues. Losses at the gene ends were 0 bases for V and 4 bases for J; bases not matched to a gene: 5. The source material was PBMCs or T cells enriched from blood (not recorded which). The V and J genes are TRBV2 and TRBJ1-5; 8 bases fit TRBD1. The receptor was isolated from a man aged 60-69 years who had recovered from COVID-19. The CDR3 bases are TGTGCCAGCAGTGAAGCTGGACAGGGCGTTAATCAGCCCCAGCATTTT. Residues: CASSEAGQGVNQPQHF.